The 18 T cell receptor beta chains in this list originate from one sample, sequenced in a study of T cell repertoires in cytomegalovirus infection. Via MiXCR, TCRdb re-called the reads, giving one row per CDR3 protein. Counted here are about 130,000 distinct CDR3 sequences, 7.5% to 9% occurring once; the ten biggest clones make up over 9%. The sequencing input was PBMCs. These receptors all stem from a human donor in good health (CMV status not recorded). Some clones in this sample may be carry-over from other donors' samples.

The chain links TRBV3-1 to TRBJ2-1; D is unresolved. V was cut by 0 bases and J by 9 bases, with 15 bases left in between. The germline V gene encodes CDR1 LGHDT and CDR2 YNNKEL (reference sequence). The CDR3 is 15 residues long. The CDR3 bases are TGTGCCAGCAGCCAAGATCTAGACCGTGTAGGTGAGCAGTTCTTC. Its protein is CASSQDLDRVGEQFF.

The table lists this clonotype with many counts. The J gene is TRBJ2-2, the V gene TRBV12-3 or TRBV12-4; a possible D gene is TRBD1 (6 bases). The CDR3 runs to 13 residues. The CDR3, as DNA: TGTGCAACCGGGACAACGAACACCGGGGAGCTGTTTTTT. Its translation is CATGTTNTGELFF.

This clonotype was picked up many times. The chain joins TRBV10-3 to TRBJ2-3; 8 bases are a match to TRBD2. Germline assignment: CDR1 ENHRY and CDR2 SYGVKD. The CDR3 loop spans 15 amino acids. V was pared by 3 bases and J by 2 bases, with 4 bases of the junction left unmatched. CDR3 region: CAISDGGGYTDTQYF. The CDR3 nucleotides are TGTGCCATCAGTGATGGCGGGGGGTACACAGATACGCAGTATTTT.

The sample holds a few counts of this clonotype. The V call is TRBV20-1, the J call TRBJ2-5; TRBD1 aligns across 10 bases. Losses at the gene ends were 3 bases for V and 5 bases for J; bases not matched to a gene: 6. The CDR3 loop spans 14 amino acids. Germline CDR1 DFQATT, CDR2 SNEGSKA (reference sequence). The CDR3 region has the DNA TGCAGTGCTAGGCCGGGGACAGGGGTGGAGACCCAGTACTTC. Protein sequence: CSARPGTGVETQYF.

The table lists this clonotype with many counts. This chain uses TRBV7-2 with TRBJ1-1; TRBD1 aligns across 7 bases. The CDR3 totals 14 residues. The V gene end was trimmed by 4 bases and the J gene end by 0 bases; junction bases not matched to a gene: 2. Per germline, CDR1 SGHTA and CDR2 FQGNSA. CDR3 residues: CASSWTGMNTEAFF. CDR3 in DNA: TGTGCCAGCAGCTGGACAGGTATGAACACTGAAGCTTTCTTT. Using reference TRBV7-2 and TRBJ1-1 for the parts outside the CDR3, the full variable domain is GAGVSQSPSNKVTEKGKDVELRCDPISGHTALYWYRQSLGQGLEFLIYFQGNSAPDKSGLPSDRFSAERTGGSVSTLTIQRTQQEDSAVYLCASSWTGMNTEAFFGQGTRLTVV.

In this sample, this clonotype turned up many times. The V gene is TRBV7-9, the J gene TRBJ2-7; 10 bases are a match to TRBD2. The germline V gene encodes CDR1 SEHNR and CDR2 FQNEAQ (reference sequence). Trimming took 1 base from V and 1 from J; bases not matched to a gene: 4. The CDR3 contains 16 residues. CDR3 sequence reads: CASSLVGLAASYEQYF. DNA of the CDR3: TGTGCCAGCAGCTTAGTAGGACTAGCGGCGTCCTACGAGCAGTACTTC.

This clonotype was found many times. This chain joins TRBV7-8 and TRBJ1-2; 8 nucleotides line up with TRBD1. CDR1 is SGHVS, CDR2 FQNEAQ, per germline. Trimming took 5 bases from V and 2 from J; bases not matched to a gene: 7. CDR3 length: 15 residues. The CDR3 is CASSPLDRVNYGYTF. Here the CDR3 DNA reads TGTGCCAGCAGCCCGCTGGACAGGGTCAACTATGGCTACACCTTC.

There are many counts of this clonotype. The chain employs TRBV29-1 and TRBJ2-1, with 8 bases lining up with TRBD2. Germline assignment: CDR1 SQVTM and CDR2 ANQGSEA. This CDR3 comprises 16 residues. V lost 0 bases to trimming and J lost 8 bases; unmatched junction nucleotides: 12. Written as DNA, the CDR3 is TGCAGCGTTGAAGACCTACCTGACGGGGGGGCTGATGAGCAGTTCTTC. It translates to CSVEDLPDGGADEQFF.

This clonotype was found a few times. The CDR3 reads CASSQQGLGGTEAFF. The CDR3 DNA reads as TGTGCCAGCAGCCAACAGGGGTTGGGCGGCACTGAAGCTTTCTTT. J is TRBJ1-1 and V is TRBV5-4, with TRBD1 matching 7 bases. Per germline, CDR1 SGHNT and CDR2 YYREEE (reference sequence). The CDR3 loop spans 15 amino acids. Trimming cost V 4 bases and J 4 bases; bases outside gene matches: 10.

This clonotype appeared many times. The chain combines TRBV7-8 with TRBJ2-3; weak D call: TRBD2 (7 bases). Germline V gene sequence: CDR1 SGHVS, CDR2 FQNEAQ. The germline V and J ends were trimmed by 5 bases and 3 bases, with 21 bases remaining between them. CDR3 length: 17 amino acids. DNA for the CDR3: TGTGCCAGCAGCCCAATCTGGTGGGGGGGCCGTACAGATACGCAGTATTTT. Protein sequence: CASSPIWWGGRTDTQYF.

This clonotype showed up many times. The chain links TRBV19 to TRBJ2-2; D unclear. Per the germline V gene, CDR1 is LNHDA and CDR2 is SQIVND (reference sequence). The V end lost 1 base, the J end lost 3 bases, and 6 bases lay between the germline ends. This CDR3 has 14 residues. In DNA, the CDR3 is TGTGCCAGTAGTATAGGGGCTGACACCGGGGAGCTGTTTTTT. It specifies CASSIGADTGELFF.

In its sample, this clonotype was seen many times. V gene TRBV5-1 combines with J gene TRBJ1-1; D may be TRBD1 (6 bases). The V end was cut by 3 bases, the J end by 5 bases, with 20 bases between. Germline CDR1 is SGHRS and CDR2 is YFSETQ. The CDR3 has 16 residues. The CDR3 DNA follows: TGCGCCAGCAGCTCCGGCCACAGGGTAGGAGGAACTGAAGCTTTCTTT. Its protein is CASSSGHRVGGTEAFF.

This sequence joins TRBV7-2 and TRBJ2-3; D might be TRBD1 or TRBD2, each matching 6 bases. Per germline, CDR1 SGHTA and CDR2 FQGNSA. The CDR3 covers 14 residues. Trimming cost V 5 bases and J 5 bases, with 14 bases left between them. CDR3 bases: TGTGCCAGCAGCCGTCTCGGGGGCGGAGATACGCAGTATTTT. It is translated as CASSRLGGGDTQYF. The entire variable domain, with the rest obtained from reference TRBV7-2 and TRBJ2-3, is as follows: GAGVSQSPSNKVTEKGKDVELRCDPISGHTALYWYRQSLGQGLEFLIYFQGNSAPDKSGLPSDRFSAERTGGSVSTLTIQRTQQEDSAVYLCASSRLGGGDTQYFGPGTRLTVL.

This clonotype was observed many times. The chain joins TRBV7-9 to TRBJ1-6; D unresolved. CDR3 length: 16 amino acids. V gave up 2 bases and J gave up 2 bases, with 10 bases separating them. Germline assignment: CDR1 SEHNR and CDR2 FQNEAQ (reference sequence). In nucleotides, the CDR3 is TGTGCCAGCAGCTTACTTGGGAACACCTATAATTCACCCCTCCACTTT. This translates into CASSLLGNTYNSPLHF.

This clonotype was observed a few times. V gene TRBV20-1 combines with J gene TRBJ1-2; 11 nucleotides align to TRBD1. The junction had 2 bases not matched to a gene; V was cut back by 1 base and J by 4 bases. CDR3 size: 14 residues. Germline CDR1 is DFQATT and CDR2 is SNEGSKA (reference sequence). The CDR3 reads CSARGTGGFYGYTF. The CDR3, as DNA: TGCAGTGCTAGAGGGACAGGGGGCTTCTATGGCTACACCTTC.

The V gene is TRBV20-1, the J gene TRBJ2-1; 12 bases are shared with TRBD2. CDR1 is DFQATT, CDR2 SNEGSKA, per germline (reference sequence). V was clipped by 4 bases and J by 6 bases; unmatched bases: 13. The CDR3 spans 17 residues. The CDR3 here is CSAIRTSGAPISNEQFF. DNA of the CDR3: TGCAGTGCTATTAGGACTAGCGGGGCCCCCATCTCCAATGAGCAGTTCTTC.

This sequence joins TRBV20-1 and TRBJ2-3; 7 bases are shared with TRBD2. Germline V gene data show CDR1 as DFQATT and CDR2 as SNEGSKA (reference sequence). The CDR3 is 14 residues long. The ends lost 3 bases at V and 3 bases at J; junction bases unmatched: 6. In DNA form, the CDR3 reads TGCAGTGCTAGGGCACTAGCGAAGACAGATACGCAGTATTTT. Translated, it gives CSARALAKTDTQYF.

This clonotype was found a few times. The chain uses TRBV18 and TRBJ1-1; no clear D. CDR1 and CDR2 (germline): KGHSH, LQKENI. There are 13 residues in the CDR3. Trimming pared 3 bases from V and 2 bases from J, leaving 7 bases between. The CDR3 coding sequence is TGTGCCAGCTCACCGGTGCTTAACACTGAAGCTTTCTTT. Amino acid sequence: CASSPVLNTEAFF.